The subject of this entry is one T cell receptor beta chain. Looked up from germline, CDR1 is SGHAT and CDR2 is FQNNGV. V lost 3 bases and J 1 base, leaving 4 bases between the germline ends. The CDR3 contains 13 residues. This entry comes from a study of blood T cell repertoires in COVID-19. At the level of the study: From the United States, Italy and Spain came samples of acute and convalescent COVID-19. The cDNA or gDNA used as material had been derived from T cells, B-cell-depleted T cells, or PBMCs.

Original processing notes: Scientists estimated how many nucleated cells there were by amplifying reference gene primers. Some clones are missing from TCRdb's copy, which holds only in-frame ones; the method was immunoSEQ multiplex PCR. That table supplies the V and J calls and clone size; D and trimming were determined from the DNA. The sample lists about 59,000 clones, 65% to 90% occurring once. The genes are TRBV11-2 and TRBJ1-5; no clear D gene. The sequenced material came from peripheral blood. The source of this sequence is a woman of 80 years or more with active or convalescent COVID-19. Here the CDR3 reads CASSFLSNQPQHF. The CDR3 DNA follows: TGTGCCAGCAGCTTCTTGAGCAATCAGCCCCAGCATTTT. Variable domain in full (rest from reference TRBV11-2 and TRBJ1-5): EAGVAQSPRYKIIEKRQSVAFWCNPISGHATLYWYQQILGQGPKLLIQFQNNGVVDDSQLPKDRFSAERLKGVDSTLKIQPAKLEDSAVYLCASSFLSNQPQHFGDGTRLSIL.